The present T cell receptor (beta chain) was sequenced within a study of cytomegalovirus exposure and HLA in healthy donors. Germline-derived CDR1 and CDR2 are MNHNY and SVGAGI (reference sequence). The CDR3 extends over 15 amino acids. Trimming removed 7 bases from V and 0 bases from J; junction bases left unmatched: 6. Amplification used 60 Vbeta primers and 13 Jbeta primers. Measured with immunoSEQ multiplex PCR; TCRdb has only the in-frame clones, and not every one. The sample comprises over 130,000 clones, 60% to 85% of which are singletons, and 6% to 6.5% rests with the top ten. Sequencing input: PBMCs. This clonotype originated in a man aged 45-65 years in good health and CMV-seropositive. The rearrangement links TRBV6-6 to TRBJ2-3, with 8 nucleotides matching TRBD2. The CDR3 nucleotides read TGTGCCAGCACAAAACTAGCGGTTAGCACAGATACGCAGTATTTT. It encodes CASTKLAVSTDTQYF.